The 18 T cell receptor beta chains below all came from one sample that was sequenced in a study of cytomegalovirus exposure and HLA in healthy donors (dated by TCRdb to the late 2010s). Library construction relied on the immunoSEQ multiplex PCR assay. The multiplex PCR relied on a mix of 60 forward primers for TCR Vbeta segments and 13 reverse primers for TCR Jbeta segments. TCRdb re-hosts the immuneACCESS table, in-frame sequences only. Its copies lack some clones; in the studies checked, an unresolved V gene accounts for under half of them, and the cause for the rest is not known. The sample table holds about 140,000 clones, of which around 80% were seen once. Together, the top ten hold around 6.8% of the sample. Sequencing input: PBMCs. All receptors derive from a man in his forties or fifties in good health and CMV-seropositive.

This clone was picked up many times. The genes are TRBV4-2 and TRBJ1-2, with no clear D. The germline V and J ends were trimmed by 1 base and 8 bases, with 11 bases remaining between them. CDR3 size: 13 residues. Per the germline V gene, CDR1 is LGHNA and CDR2 is YNFKEQ. In nucleotides, the CDR3 is TGTGCCAGCAGCCAAGGTGATGATCAGGGCTACACCTTC. This codes for CASSQGDDQGYTF.

This clone was found a few times. This chain connects TRBV7-2 to TRBJ2-6; maybe TRBD1 (5 bases). CDR1 is SGHTA and CDR2 is FQGNSA in the germline V gene. The V end lost 11 bases, the J end lost 0 bases, and 8 bases lay between the germline ends. The CDR3 runs to 13 residues. The CDR3 spells CAGAISGANVLTF. The CDR3 DNA is TGTGCCGGGGCAATCTCTGGGGCCAACGTCCTGACTTTC.

CDR3 DNA: TGTGCCAGCACCGAATACCGGGACACCGGCGGGGAAAAACTGTTTTTT. Amino acids: CASTEYRDTGGEKLFF. This chain links TRBV7-6 with TRBJ1-4; perhaps TRBD1 as D (6 bases). Germline V CDR1 and CDR2: SGHVS, FNYEAQ. Between the trimmed V and J ends, which lost 7 bases and 8 bases, there was a span of 23 bases. The CDR3 is 16 residues long.

This chain links TRBV29-1 with TRBJ2-7; TRBD1 aligns across 8 bases. V trimming: 6 bases; J trimming: 2 bases; junction bases outside the gene matches: 9. CDR3 length: 14 residues. Germline CDR1 reads SQVTM; CDR2 reads ANQGSEA. The CDR3 sequence is CSVARGQAPYEQYF. In DNA form, the CDR3 reads TGCAGCGTGGCAAGGGGACAGGCCCCCTACGAGCAGTACTTC.

The chain is built from TRBV19 and TRBJ2-2; D is perhaps TRBD2 (6 bases). This CDR3 has 12 amino acids. V lost 6 bases to trimming and J lost 9 bases, with 11 bases between them. Per germline, CDR1 LNHDA and CDR2 SQIVND (reference sequence). As DNA, the CDR3 is TGTGCCAGTAGCCAGACTAGTCGGGAGCTGTTTTTT. Amino acid sequence: CASSQTSRELFF.

V is TRBV9 and J is TRBJ2-7; 7 positions match TRBD2. Germline trimming cut 2 bases from V and 1 base from J; bases unmatched to any gene: 9. Germline V gives CDR1 SGDLS, CDR2 YYNGEE. The CDR3 extends over 16 amino acids. This CDR3 reads CASSVGSGTESYEQYF. CDR3 sequence (DNA): TGTGCCAGCAGCGTTGGAAGCGGGACCGAATCCTACGAGCAGTACTTC.

The chain recombines TRBV7-2 with TRBJ2-7; possible D gene TRBD2, 5 bases. CDR1 is SGHTA and CDR2 is FQGNSA in the germline V gene. V dropped 6 bases and J dropped 3 bases, with 15 bases sitting between them. CDR3 length: 14 residues. The CDR3 protein is CASSLWMSGYEQYF. In nucleotides, the CDR3 is TGTGCCAGCAGTTTGTGGATGAGCGGCTACGAGCAGTACTTC.

V is TRBV19 and J is TRBJ1-1; no clear D. Germline V gene lookup returns CDR1 LNHDA and CDR2 SQIVND (reference sequence). Deletions cut 3 bases from V and 0 bases from J, with 17 bases between. The CDR3 has 17 amino acids. In DNA form, the CDR3 reads TGTGCCAGTAGTATGCCCGGACTGGGTCCCCTGAACACTGAAGCTTTCTTT. This codes for CASSMPGLGPLNTEAFF.

V usage is TRBV19 and J usage is TRBJ2-5, with TRBD1 matching over 9 bases. CDR1 is LNHDA, CDR2 SQIVND, per germline (reference sequence). The CDR3 length is 13 residues. Trimming cost V 10 bases and J 3 bases; bases outside gene matches: 6. The CDR3 sequence is CAKGQGKEETQYF. Written as DNA, the CDR3 is TGTGCCAAGGGACAGGGAAAGGAAGAGACCCAGTACTTC.

J is TRBJ2-1 and V is TRBV29-1; 14 nucleotides align to TRBD2. This CDR3 spans 18 amino acids. CDR1 and CDR2 (germline): SQVTM, ANQGSEA. Unmatched junction bases numbered 12, after V lost 3 bases and J lost 5 bases. CDR3 sequence reads: CSVDSEGTSGRNNNEQFF. The CDR3 DNA reads as TGCAGCGTTGACTCCGAGGGGACTAGCGGGAGAAACAACAATGAGCAGTTCTTC.

The chain uses TRBV7-6 and TRBJ2-2, with a weak D call TRBD2 (5 bases). V was pared by 1 base and J by 0 bases, with 15 bases between. The germline V gene encodes CDR1 SGHVS and CDR2 FNYEAQ. The CDR3 has 18 residues. CDR3 nucleotide sequence: TGTGCCAGCAGCTTAGTTCTTTCCCTAGCTTCGAACACCGGGGAGCTGTTTTTT. It is translated as CASSLVLSLASNTGELFF.

V is TRBV6-1 and J is TRBJ1-4, with D hard to call. V lost 7 bases, J lost 8 bases, and 20 bases lay in between. The V gene's germline CDR1 is MNHNS and CDR2 SASEGT. There are 15 residues in the CDR3. This chain's CDR3 is CASTQTPQFWEKLFF. The CDR3 DNA reads TGTGCCAGCACCCAAACCCCACAGTTCTGGGAAAAACTGTTTTTT.

The table lists this clone with a few counts. The genes are TRBV19 and TRBJ2-5, with 7 bases fitting TRBD1. From germline, CDR1 is LNHDA and CDR2 SQIVND (reference sequence). The CDR3 totals 15 residues. V dropped 2 bases and J dropped 4; count of bases not matched to a gene: 7. CDR3 loop: CASSIQGDPSETQYF. The CDR3 DNA is TGTGCCAGTAGTATACAGGGGGATCCCTCAGAGACCCAGTACTTC.

The J gene is TRBJ1-1, the V gene TRBV28; D is ambiguous. V lost 6 bases to trimming and J lost 4 bases, with 18 bases between them. Germline CDR1 reads MDHEN; CDR2 reads SYDVKM. CDR3 size: 15 residues. The CDR3 sequence is CASRPEGGKGTEAFF. CDR3 bases: TGTGCCAGCAGGCCTGAGGGAGGGAAGGGCACTGAAGCTTTCTTT. Looking up the rest from reference TRBV28 and TRBJ1-1 gives the full variable domain: DVKVTQSSRYLVKRTGEKVFLECVQDMDHENMFWYRQDPGLGLRLIYFSYDVKMKEKGDIPEGYSVSREKKERFSLILESASTNQTSMYLCASRPEGGKGTEAFFGQGTRLTVV.

This chain links TRBV5-1 with TRBJ2-5, with 8 positions matching TRBD1. The DNA end is a closer match to TRBJ2-7, so the J assignment may be wrong. Germline CDR1 SGHRS, CDR2 YFSETQ. The CDR3 runs 16 residues. The CDR3 here is CASSPGVRQGSYEQYF. The CDR3, as DNA: TGCGCCAGCAGCCCGGGGGTTAGACAGGGGTCCTACGAGCAGTACTTC.

The V gene is TRBV7-2, the J gene TRBJ2-1; 11 bases fit TRBD2. This CDR3 has 15 amino acids. V lost 2 bases and J lost 4; bases outside the gene matches: 1. Germline lookup yields CDR1 SGHTA and CDR2 FQGNSA. Here the CDR3 reads CASSLRTSGYNEQFF. The DNA for the CDR3 is TGTGCCAGCAGCTTAAGGACTAGCGGGTACAATGAGCAGTTCTTC.

In this sample, this clone turned up once. The chain links TRBV30 to TRBJ2-4; 7 nucleotides line up with TRBD2. CDR3 size: 13 residues. The V gene's germline CDR1 is GTSNPN and CDR2 SVGIG (reference sequence). V lost 6 bases, J lost 2 bases, and 4 bases stayed unmatched. This CDR3 reads CACSGGSKNIQYF. The CDR3 DNA is TGTGCCTGCTCGGGAGGCTCCAAAAACATTCAGTACTTC. Based on the CDR3 plus reference TRBV30 and TRBJ2-4, the full variable domain is SQTIHQWPATLVQPVGSPLSLECTVEGTSNPNLYWYRQAAGRGLQLLFYSVGIGQISSEVPQNLSASRPQDRQFILSSKKLLLSDSGFYLCACSGGSKNIQYFGAGTRLSVL.

The genes are TRBV6-5 and TRBJ2-1, with D maybe TRBD1 (6 bases). Germline loops: CDR1 MNHEY, CDR2 SVGAGI. CDR3 length: 12 residues. V shed 11 bases and J shed 2 bases, with 10 bases lying between them. This CDR3 is CAAGAPYNEQFF. CDR3 bases: TGTGCCGCAGGGGCTCCCTACAATGAGCAGTTCTTC.